A single sample is the source of the 23 T cell receptor beta chains below, sequenced in a study of metastatic and nonmetastatic thyroid tumors. TCRdb reprocessed the PCR reads using MiXCR. Of some 6,600 clones in the sample, 30% to 45% are singletons; the top ten hold 10% to 15%. Not a single patient had been given any form of treatment at any point before undergoing thyroid surgery. The sequenced material came from adjacent normal tissue. The receptors were sampled from a female donor with papillary thyroid cancer or a benign thyroid nodule (not recorded which). Some clones in this sample may be carry-over from other donors' samples.

This clone was detected only once. The rearrangement links TRBV7-2 to TRBJ2-7, with D tentatively TRBD1 or TRBD2 (6 bases each). The germline V and J ends were trimmed by 6 bases and 7 bases, with 22 bases remaining between them. Germline V CDR1 and CDR2: SGHTA, FQGNSA. This CDR3 has 15 amino acids. The CDR3 DNA is TGTGCCAGCAGGGGGGCGGGGCAGGTCGATGGAGAGCAGTACTTC. This codes for CASRGAGQVDGEQYF.

This chain connects TRBV20-1 to TRBJ2-7; no reliable D call. The germline V gene has CDR1 DFQATT and CDR2 SNEGSKA (reference sequence). The CDR3 has 10 amino acids. The V end was cut by 3 bases, the J end by 7 bases, with 7 bases between. In DNA form, the CDR3 reads TGCAGTGCTAGTAACGGGGAGCAGTACTTC. This translates into CSASNGEQYF.

This clone was picked up a small number of times. The V call is TRBV28, the J call TRBJ2-2; TRBD1 aligns across 7 bases. The junction had 15 bases not matched to a gene; V was cut back by 6 bases and J by 2 bases. Germline V gene data show CDR1 as MDHEN and CDR2 as SYDVKM. The length of the CDR3 is 18 residues. CDR3 nucleotide sequence: TGTGCCAGCAGATCCCCCGGGACAGTCCTAATCAACACCGGGGAGCTGTTTTTT. Translation: CASRSPGTVLINTGELFF.

This chain uses TRBV6-5 with TRBJ2-7, with TRBD2 matching 11 bases. The CDR3 contains 16 residues. Germline lookup yields CDR1 MNHEY and CDR2 SVGAGI. The V and J ends lost 4 bases and 2 bases, in that order; junction bases with no gene match: 7. The CDR3 bases are TGTGCCAGCAGTTCCGGGACTAGCGGTAGGACCTACGAGCAGTACTTC. Protein product: CASSSGTSGRTYEQYF.

The V gene is TRBV30, the J gene TRBJ1-2; D is ambiguous. The CDR3 has 12 amino acids. V gave up 1 base and J gave up 4 bases, with 7 bases separating them. The germline V gene encodes CDR1 GTSNPN and CDR2 SVGIG (reference sequence). This chain's CDR3 is CAWSDGPYGYTF. In DNA, the CDR3 is TGTGCCTGGAGTGACGGTCCCTATGGCTACACCTTC.

This clone was recorded a few times. J is TRBJ2-7 and V is TRBV28; TRBD2 might be the D (6 bases). This CDR3 comprises 16 residues. Germline CDR1 MDHEN, CDR2 SYDVKM. V lost 6 bases, J lost 3 bases, and 21 bases lay in between. CDR3 sequence (DNA): TGTGCCAGCAGCTCTAACGTCGGGACTTCCCACTACGAGCAGTACTTC. The encoded protein is CASSSNVGTSHYEQYF.

This clone qualifies as medium-sized. The genes are TRBV19 and TRBJ1-6, with TRBD1 matching 7 bases. With V trimmed by 9 bases and J by 2 bases, 10 bases remained unmatched. Germline V gene sequence: CDR1 LNHDA, CDR2 SQIVND (reference sequence). This CDR3 has 16 amino acids. The CDR3 sequence: CASEDRPGAYNSPLHF. CDR3 DNA sequence: TGTGCCAGCGAGGACAGGCCAGGTGCCTATAATTCACCCCTCCACTTT.

The V call is TRBV7-1, the J call TRBJ2-1; D may match TRBD1 or TRBD2 (7 bases each). TRBV7-1 is sorted into the ORF group, with uncertain function. Trimming took off 3 bases at V and 0 bases at J, with 21 bases between the two ends. The CDR3 totals 19 residues. The CDR3 region is CASSSSGGAPLSSYNEQFF. CDR3 in DNA: TGTGCCAGCAGCTCCTCAGGGGGGGCTCCCTTGAGCTCCTACAATGAGCAGTTCTTC.

V is TRBV7-3 and J is TRBJ2-1, with 10 nucleotides matching TRBD2. The CDR3 length is 15 residues. After removal of 2 bases from V and 4 bases from J, the junction contained 2 bases not matched to a gene. The germline V gene encodes CDR1 SGHTA and CDR2 FQGTGA. In DNA form, the CDR3 reads TGTGCCAGCAGCTTATCTAGCGGGAGTTACAATGAGCAGTTCTTC. This sequence encodes CASSLSSGSYNEQFF.

The chain links TRBV5-1 to TRBJ2-5; D is uncertain. V was shortened by 0 bases and J by 2 bases, with 2 bases between the two germline ends. The CDR3 loop spans 12 amino acids. CDR1 is SGHRS, CDR2 YFSETQ, per germline. CDR3 loop: CASSLVQETQYF. The CDR3 DNA sequence: TGCGCCAGCAGCTTGGTACAAGAGACCCAGTACTTC.

This clone was counted between two and nine times. The chain combines TRBV10-3 with TRBJ2-7; D gene unclear. CDR1 and CDR2 (germline): ENHRY, SYGVKD. The V gene lost 3 bases and the J gene lost 2 bases, with 11 bases spanning the gap. The CDR3 has 14 residues. The CDR3 protein is CAISDAGKPYEQYF. The DNA of the CDR3 is TGTGCCATCAGTGATGCTGGCAAGCCCTACGAGCAGTACTTC.

This clone showed up just a few times. The chain joins TRBV28 to TRBJ2-1; 9 bases are a match to TRBD2. Germline CDR1 reads MDHEN; CDR2 reads SYDVKM. The CDR3 sequence is 15 residues long. With V trimmed by 7 bases and J by 9 bases, 13 bases remained unmatched. CDR3 sequence reads: CASTLGAGGFGEQFF. DNA for the CDR3: TGTGCCAGCACCTTGGGAGCGGGGGGATTCGGTGAGCAGTTCTTC.

Only a few counts were recorded for this clone. The J gene is TRBJ2-7, the V gene TRBV6-6, with 9 bases aligning to TRBD1. Per the germline V gene, CDR1 is MNHNY and CDR2 is SVGAGI (reference sequence). The CDR3 is 16 residues long. Losses at the gene ends were 2 bases for V and 4 bases for J; bases not matched to a gene: 9. The CDR3 DNA is TGTGCCAGCAGTTACAGGACAGGGGCAATCCTGTACGAGCAGTACTTC. Its translation is CASSYRTGAILYEQYF.

J is TRBJ2-1 and V is TRBV5-1, with D possibly being TRBD1 or TRBD2 (5 bases each). Germline V gene lookup returns CDR1 SGHRS and CDR2 YFSETQ. The CDR3 consists of 14 residues. V was pared by 0 bases and J by 8 bases, with 12 bases between. CDR3: CASSLVGPGDEQFF. CDR3 bases: TGCGCCAGCAGCTTGGTGGGACCAGGTGATGAGCAGTTCTTC.

CDR3 protein: CASSYGGLADNEQFF. In nucleotides, the CDR3 is TGTGCCAGCAGCTATGGGGGACTAGCAGACAATGAGCAGTTCTTC. V usage is TRBV7-2 and J usage is TRBJ2-1, with TRBD2 matching 9 bases. The CDR3 has 15 amino acids. V shed 4 bases, J shed 5 bases, and the junction held 6 bases outside the gene matches. CDR1 and CDR2 from the germline V gene are SGHTA and FQGNSA.

The table lists this clone with a few counts. The chain combines TRBV20-1 with TRBJ2-7, with 9 bases lining up with TRBD1. Per germline, CDR1 DFQATT and CDR2 SNEGSKA (reference sequence). This CDR3 contains 16 residues. The J segment lost 1 base and the V segment lost 0 bases, leaving 7 bases of the junction unmatched. Here the CDR3 DNA reads TGCAGTGCTAGAGATGACAGGGGGTTAGTATCCTACGAGCAGTACTTC. Encoded protein: CSARDDRGLVSYEQYF.

This clone is classed as large. This rearrangement joins TRBV9 to TRBJ2-7; perhaps TRBD2 as D (6 bases). V was pared by 4 bases and J by 1 base, with 18 bases between. Germline CDR1 and CDR2: SGDLS and YYNGEE. This CDR3 has 16 amino acids. CDR3 amino acids: CASSPRTGVWSYEQYF. Here the CDR3 DNA reads TGTGCCAGCAGCCCACGGACGGGGGTTTGGTCCTACGAGCAGTACTTC.

This clone was recorded a few times. V is TRBV6-1 and J is TRBJ1-1; D possibly corresponds to TRBD1 (6 bases). CDR3 size: 13 residues. From germline, CDR1 is MNHNS and CDR2 SASEGT. The V end lost 6 bases, the J end lost 9 bases, and 17 bases lay between the germline ends. CDR3 amino acids: CASSLIGGGQAFF. As DNA, the CDR3 is TGTGCCAGCAGCCTAATAGGGGGGGGTCAAGCTTTCTTT.

This clone was counted a few times. The chain joins TRBV12-3 or TRBV12-4 to TRBJ2-7, with D perhaps TRBD2 (6 bases). V was clipped by 5 bases and J by 5 bases, with 13 bases between them. The CDR3 totals 13 residues. The DNA for the CDR3 is TGTGCCAGCAGTCGTGGCGGGGTCGACGAGCAGTACTTC. The encoded protein is CASSRGGVDEQYF.

The V and J genes are TRBV28 and TRBJ1-2; weak D call: TRBD1 (5 bases). Germline CDR1 reads MDHEN; CDR2 reads SYDVKM. The germline V and J ends were trimmed by 5 bases and 6 bases, with 7 bases remaining between them. The CDR3 loop spans 11 amino acids. The CDR3 loop reads CASSEGNGYTF. In DNA, the CDR3 is TGTGCCAGCAGTGAGGGGAATGGCTACACCTTC.

In its sample, this clone is medium-sized. The chain joins TRBV27 to TRBJ1-6, with D uncertain. This CDR3 region has 18 residues. The V gene's germline CDR1 is MNHEY and CDR2 SMNVEV (reference sequence). V was pared by 2 bases and J by 0 bases, with 14 bases between. CDR3 DNA sequence: TGTGCCAGCAGTTTAAGGAGCAAGGAGAGCTCCTATAATTCACCCCTCCACTTT. Translation: CASSLRSKESSYNSPLHF.

The rearrangement links TRBV7-2 to TRBJ2-1; D uncertain. This CDR3 has 14 residues. Trimming removed 6 bases from V and 10 bases from J, with 19 bases in between. CDR1 SGHTA and CDR2 FQGNSA come from the germline V gene. The CDR3 sequence is CASRDPGTKWEQFF. The DNA of the CDR3 is TGTGCCAGCAGGGACCCGGGCACCAAGTGGGAGCAGTTCTTC.

V gene TRBV7-2 combines with J gene TRBJ1-4; D is undetermined. Germline V lookup: CDR1 SGHTA, CDR2 FQGNSA. The CDR3 sequence is 11 residues long. The germline V and J ends were trimmed by 2 bases and 11 bases, with 6 bases remaining between them. The CDR3 spells CASSLSGKLFF. CDR3 nucleotide sequence: TGTGCCAGCAGCTTAAGCGGGAAACTGTTTTTT.